The 24 T cell receptor beta chains listed next were all sequenced from one sample in a study of shared clonotypes between healthy human individuals. Measured with immunoSEQ multiplex PCR; TCRdb has only the in-frame clones, and not every one. The data contain about 470,000 clones, roughly three quarters of them singletons. Specimen: PBMCs. Source of these receptors: a middle-aged woman in good health. Some clones in this sample may be carry-over from other donors' samples.

The chain is built from TRBV5-1 and TRBJ2-5; 8 bases align to TRBD1. The CDR3 covers 14 residues. The germline CDR1 and CDR2 sequences are SGHRS and YFSETQ. The junction had 4 bases not matched to a gene; V was cut back by 5 bases and J by 1 base. The CDR3 spells CASRPQGAQETQYF. CDR3 sequence (DNA): TGCGCCAGCAGACCTCAGGGGGCCCAAGAGACCCAGTACTTC. Full variable domain (rest looked up from reference TRBV5-1 and TRBJ2-5): KAGVTQTPRYLIKTRGQQVTLSCSPISGHRSVSWYQQTPGQGLQFLFEYFSETQRNKGNFPGRFSGRQFSNSRSEMNVSTLELGDSALYLCASRPQGAQETQYFGPGTRLLVL.

This clone was seen once. The chain employs TRBV28 and TRBJ1-3, with 8 bases that match TRBD1. The J segment lost 16 bases and the V segment lost 5 bases, leaving 16 bases of the junction unmatched. CDR3 length equals 14 residues. From germline, CDR1 is MDHEN and CDR2 SYDVKM. The CDR3 DNA follows: TGTGCCAGCAGTATCCGGACAGGGAGGAACAACGGGTATTTT. This sequence encodes CASSIRTGRNNGYF.

The CDR3 loop reads CSASRGDEQYF. The CDR3 DNA reads as TGCAGTGCTAGTAGGGGTGACGAGCAGTACTTC. The chain carries TRBV20-1 and TRBJ2-7, with TRBD1 as a possible D gene (5 bases). Between the trimmed V and J ends, which lost 3 bases and 5 bases, there was a span of 8 bases. In germline, CDR1 is DFQATT, CDR2 SNEGSKA (reference sequence). The CDR3 has 11 residues.

This clone was counted a few times. This chain connects TRBV16 to TRBJ1-1; TRBD1 matches at 7 bases. Germline lookup yields CDR1 KGHSY and CDR2 FQNENV. V lost 4 bases, J lost 1 base, and 6 bases stayed unmatched. This CDR3 comprises 15 residues. The CDR3 sequence is CASSPTGWGNTEAFF. Here the CDR3 DNA reads TGTGCCAGCAGCCCGACAGGGTGGGGGAACACTGAAGCTTTCTTT.

V is TRBV28 and J is TRBJ2-3; 11 positions match TRBD2. The trim removed 7 bases at V and 3 bases at J, leaving 18 bases unmatched. This CDR3 has 19 residues. Per germline, CDR1 MDHEN and CDR2 SYDVKM. This CDR3 is CASTGSYGTSGGLTDTQYF. CDR3 DNA sequence: TGTGCCAGCACCGGCTCGTACGGGACTAGCGGCGGGCTTACAGATACGCAGTATTTT. Supplemented by reference TRBV28 and TRBJ2-3, the full variable domain reads DVKVTQSSRYLVKRTGEKVFLECVQDMDHENMFWYRQDPGLGLRLIYFSYDVKMKEKGDIPEGYSVSREKKERFSLILESASTNQTSMYLCASTGSYGTSGGLTDTQYFGPGTRLTVL.

V is TRBV27 and J is TRBJ1-4; D is ambiguous. The CDR3 runs 15 residues. V lost 5 bases to trimming and J lost 4 bases, with 14 bases between them. Germline V lookup: CDR1 MNHEY, CDR2 SMNVEV (reference sequence). The CDR3 here is CASSTDRADNEKLFF. DNA of the CDR3: TGTGCCAGCAGTACGGACCGGGCCGATAATGAAAAACTGTTTTTT.

V and J are TRBV5-1 and TRBJ2-5; 9 bases align to TRBD1. CDR1 and CDR2 (germline): SGHRS, YFSETQ. CDR3 length: 16 residues. V shed 0 bases and J 2 bases; nucleotides not matched to a gene: 5. CDR3 sequence (DNA): TGCGCCAGCAGCTTGGCTGGACAGGGGCGACAAGAGACCCAGTACTTC. It is translated as CASSLAGQGRQETQYF.

V gene TRBV4-2 combines with J gene TRBJ1-2; D ambiguous. Germline CDR1 is LGHNA and CDR2 is YNFKEQ. Between the trimmed V and J ends, which lost 3 bases and 4 bases, there was a span of 12 bases. The CDR3 covers 14 residues. In nucleotides, the CDR3 is TGTGCCAGCAGCCAGCACGTCTCGGGCTATGGCTACACCTTC. Translated, it gives CASSQHVSGYGYTF.

The V call is TRBV2, the J call TRBJ2-5; 12 nucleotides line up with TRBD2. With 4 bases clipped from V and 5 bases from J, the junction kept 5 bases outside the gene matches. Per germline, CDR1 SNHLY and CDR2 FYNNEI. The CDR3 is 15 residues long. CDR3 loop: CASSGASGRGETQYF. The CDR3 nucleotides are TGTGCCAGCAGTGGGGCTAGCGGGAGGGGCGAGACCCAGTACTTC.

The V gene is TRBV10-2, the J gene TRBJ2-1; TRBD2 agrees at 11 bases. V shed 6 bases, J shed 2 bases, and the junction held 0 bases outside the gene matches. Germline V gene sequence: CDR1 WSHSY, CDR2 SAAADI. The CDR3 contains 14 residues. CDR3 sequence reads: CASRLAGAYNEQFF. The CDR3 DNA reads TGCGCCAGCAGACTAGCGGGGGCCTACAATGAGCAGTTCTTC.

The CDR3 DNA reads as TGTGCCAGCAGCACCTTTGGGGCTAGCGGGAAGGGAGAGCAGTACTTC. It specifies CASSTFGASGKGEQYF. This chain joins TRBV5-4 and TRBJ2-7; 9 nucleotides match TRBD2. V lost 4 bases, J lost 7 bases, and 15 bases stayed unmatched. This CDR3 comprises 16 residues. Germline CDR1 reads SGHNT; CDR2 reads YYREEE (reference sequence).

This clone was observed once. The chain joins TRBV6-1 to TRBJ1-1; 7 bases map to TRBD1. The V segment lost 6 bases and the J segment 3 bases; nucleotides outside the gene matches: 4. Germline values: CDR1 MNHNS, CDR2 SASEGT. The CDR3 runs 13 residues. CDR3 in DNA: TGTGCCAGCAGCGCTAGGGGGCACACTGAAGCTTTCTTT. Translation: CASSARGHTEAFF.

Worth noting for this clone: Other DNA sequences in this specimen translate into the identical CDR3. The chain recombines TRBV2 with TRBJ1-1, with D possibly being TRBD1 (5 bases). CDR1 is SNHLY, CDR2 FYNNEI, per germline. Trimming took 4 bases from V and 1 from J, leaving 7 bases between them. The CDR3 extends over 13 amino acids. CDR3 sequence: CASSGQGNTEAFF. Written as DNA, the CDR3 is TGTGCCAGCAGTGGTCAGGGGAACACTGAAGCTTTCTTT.

On this clone itself: Within the sample, other DNA sequences also encode this same CDR3. The chain joins TRBV6-6 to TRBJ2-7; D uncertain. Germline values: CDR1 MNHNY, CDR2 SVGAGI (reference sequence). V dropped 5 bases and J dropped 3 bases, with 5 bases sitting between them. CDR3 length: 11 amino acids. DNA of the CDR3: TGTGCCAGCAGTCCCAGCTACGAGCAGTACTTC. This encodes CASSPSYEQYF.

This clone has only a few counts. This chain links TRBV27 with TRBJ1-2, with D possibly matching TRBD1 (6 bases). V lost 8 bases, J lost 2 bases, and 12 bases lay in between. The CDR3 covers 13 residues. Germline V gene sequence: CDR1 MNHEY, CDR2 SMNVEV (reference sequence). CDR3 region: CASAQGRNYGYTF. Written as DNA, the CDR3 is TGTGCCAGCGCACAGGGCCGGAACTATGGCTACACCTTC.

As to this clone: It is likely a read error: a sequence one base away is far more abundant. CDR3 in DNA: TGTGCCAGCAGTTTAACGACCGGGCAGGAGGGGACTGAAGCTTTCTTT. Its translation is CASSLTTGQEGTEAFF. The V gene is TRBV28, the J gene TRBJ1-1, with D possibly being TRBD1 (5 bases). CDR1 is MDHEN and CDR2 is SYDVKM in the germline V gene. The CDR3 totals 16 residues. V was cut by 2 bases and J by 5 bases, with 18 bases left in between. Filled out from reference TRBV28 and TRBJ1-1, the complete variable domain reads DVKVTQSSRYLVKRTGEKVFLECVQDMDHENMFWYRQDPGLGLRLIYFSYDVKMKEKGDIPEGYSVSREKKERFSLILESASTNQTSMYLCASSLTTGQEGTEAFFGQGTRLTVV.

The V call is TRBV6-1, the J call TRBJ2-4; 9 nucleotides agree with TRBD2. Losses at the gene ends were 6 bases for V and 6 bases for J; bases not matched to a gene: 6. The germline V gene encodes CDR1 MNHNS and CDR2 SASEGT. This CDR3 is 14 amino acids long. CDR3 in DNA: TGTGCCAGCAGGGTACTAGCGGGCGGAAACATTCAGTACTTC. The encoded protein is CASRVLAGGNIQYF.

With respect to this clone: In the same sample, other DNA sequences code for this CDR3. The CDR3 nucleotides are TGTGCCAGCAGTTTATTAGGATACGAGCAGTACTTC. It specifies CASSLLGYEQYF. The rearrangement uses TRBV28 and TRBJ2-7; D is unresolved. V lost 1 base to trimming and J lost 4 bases, with 5 bases between them. There are 12 residues in the CDR3. Germline CDR1 MDHEN, CDR2 SYDVKM.

V is TRBV7-9 and J is TRBJ2-6; weak D call: TRBD1 (5 bases). Germline CDR1 SEHNR, CDR2 FQNEAQ (reference sequence). The CDR3 loop spans 14 amino acids. V was pared by 4 bases and J by 3 bases, with 7 bases between. CDR3: CASSSGFGANVLTF. CDR3 DNA: TGTGCCAGCAGCTCAGGGTTTGGGGCCAACGTCCTGACTTTC.

As concerns this clone: This may come from a read error, since a much larger clone is one base off. This specimen includes other DNA sequences encoding the same CDR3. The rearrangement links TRBV7-8 to TRBJ2-2, with a weak D call TRBD2 (5 bases). V lost 1 base and J lost 7, with 16 bases in between. There are 16 residues in the CDR3. In germline, CDR1 is SGHVS, CDR2 FQNEAQ. The CDR3 protein is CASSLDPRGPVGELFF. The CDR3 coding sequence is TGTGCCAGCAGCTTAGACCCACGAGGGCCTGTCGGGGAGCTGTTTTTT.

The chain links TRBV28 to TRBJ2-1; TRBD1 agrees at 12 bases. V lost 0 bases to trimming and J lost 4 bases; unmatched junction nucleotides: 1. Looked up from germline, CDR1 is MDHEN and CDR2 is SYDVKM. This CDR3 region has 16 residues. This chain's CDR3 is CASSLWGQGAYNEQFF. CDR3 coding DNA: TGTGCCAGCAGTTTATGGGGACAGGGGGCGTACAATGAGCAGTTCTTC. The full variable domain, in which reference TRBV28 and TRBJ2-1 provide the parts outside the CDR3, is DVKVTQSSRYLVKRTGEKVFLECVQDMDHENMFWYRQDPGLGLRLIYFSYDVKMKEKGDIPEGYSVSREKKERFSLILESASTNQTSMYLCASSLWGQGAYNEQFFGPGTRLTVL.

The chain links TRBV14 to TRBJ2-3, with 13 positions matching TRBD2. Germline CDR1 SGHDN, CDR2 FVKESK. The CDR3 covers 17 residues. V lost 4 bases, J lost 4 bases, and 8 bases stayed unmatched. Written as DNA, the CDR3 is TGTGCCAGCAGCCCACTTAGGACTAGCGGGAGTGCAGATACGCAGTATTTT. Translated, it gives CASSPLRTSGSADTQYF.

The chain recombines TRBV6-5 with TRBJ2-4; 7 nucleotides agree with TRBD2. Trimming at V came to 2 bases and at J to 7 bases, leaving 8 bases not matched to a gene. The CDR3 totals 15 residues. Germline V gene lookup returns CDR1 MNHEY and CDR2 SVGAGI. The CDR3 sequence: CASSYGASGRNIQYF. The CDR3 DNA is TGTGCCAGCAGTTACGGCGCTAGCGGACGGAACATTCAGTACTTC.

The rearrangement uses TRBV11-2 and TRBJ2-5, with D unresolved. Trimming took 0 bases from V and 7 from J, leaving 6 bases between them. Germline V gives CDR1 SGHAT, CDR2 FQNNGV. The CDR3 runs 12 residues. The CDR3, as DNA: TGTGCCAGCAGCTTAGAATACGGGACCCAGTACTTC. Protein sequence: CASSLEYGTQYF.